The source of this T cell receptor beta chain is a study of T cell responses to AZD1222 COVID-19 vaccine. General study findings and limits: Repertoires were obtained only post-peak T cell response.

The protocol was immunoSEQ multiplex PCR, while the TCRdb copy is restricted to in-frame clones and leaves out a portion. The sample yields 100,000 to 150,000 clones, 92% seen once. A note on this clone: Antigen: not known.

The germline gives CDR1 LGHDT, CDR2 YNNKEL (reference sequence). There are 14 residues in the CDR3. Trimming took 4 bases from V and 3 from J, leaving 10 bases between them. Source: peripheral blood, taken 28 days after the second AZD1222 dose. The TCR comes from an adult who received the AZD1222 COVID-19 vaccine. The chain links TRBV3-1 (or the pseudogene TRBV3-2) to TRBJ1-3, with D unclear. The CDR3 DNA follows: TGTGCCAGCAGCCGCGAAGGGTTTGGAAACACCATATATTTT. Its translation is CASSREGFGNTIYF.